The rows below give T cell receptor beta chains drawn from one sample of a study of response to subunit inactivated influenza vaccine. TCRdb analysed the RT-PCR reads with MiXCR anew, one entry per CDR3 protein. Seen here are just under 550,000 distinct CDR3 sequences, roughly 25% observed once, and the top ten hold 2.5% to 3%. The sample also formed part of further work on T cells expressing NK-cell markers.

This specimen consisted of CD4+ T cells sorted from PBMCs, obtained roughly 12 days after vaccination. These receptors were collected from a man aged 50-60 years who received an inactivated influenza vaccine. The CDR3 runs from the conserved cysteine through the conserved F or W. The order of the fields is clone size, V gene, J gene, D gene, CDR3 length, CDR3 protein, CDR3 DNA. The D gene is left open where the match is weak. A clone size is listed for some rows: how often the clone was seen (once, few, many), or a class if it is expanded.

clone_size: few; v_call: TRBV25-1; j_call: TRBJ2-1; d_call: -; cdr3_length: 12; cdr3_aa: CASSESATEQFF; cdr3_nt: TGTGCCAGCAGTGAATCAGCTACGGAGCAGTTCTTC
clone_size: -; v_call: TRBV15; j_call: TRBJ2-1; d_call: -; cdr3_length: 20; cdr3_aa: CATSRSPGAYGASSYNEQFF; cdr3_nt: TGTGCCACCAGCAGATCCCCGGGGGCATACGGGGCGAGCTCCTACAATGAGCAGTTCTTC
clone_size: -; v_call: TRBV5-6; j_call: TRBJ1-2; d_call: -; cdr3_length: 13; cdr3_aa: CASSSIANYGYTF; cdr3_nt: TGTGCCAGCAGCTCGATAGCTAACTATGGCTACACCTTC
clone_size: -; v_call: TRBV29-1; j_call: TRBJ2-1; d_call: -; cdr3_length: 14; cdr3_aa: CSGGARPSYNEQFF; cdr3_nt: TGCAGCGGGGGGGCGCGGCCGTCCTACAATGAGCAGTTCTTC
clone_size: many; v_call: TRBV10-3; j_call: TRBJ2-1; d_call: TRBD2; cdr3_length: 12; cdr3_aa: CAISGGGSEQFF; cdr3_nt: TGTGCCATTAGCGGCGGGGGTAGTGAGCAGTTCTTC
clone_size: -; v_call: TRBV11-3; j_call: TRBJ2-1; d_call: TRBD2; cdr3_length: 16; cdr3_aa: CASSLRAGGPDNEQFF; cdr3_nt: TGTGCCAGCAGCTTAAGAGCGGGAGGGCCCGACAATGAGCAGTTCTTC
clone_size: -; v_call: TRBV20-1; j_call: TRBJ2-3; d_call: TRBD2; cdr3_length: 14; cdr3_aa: CSATASGGIDTQYF; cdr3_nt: TGCAGTGCCACGGCTAGCGGGGGAATAGATACGCAGTATTTT
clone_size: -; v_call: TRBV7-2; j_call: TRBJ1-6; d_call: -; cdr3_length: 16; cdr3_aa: CASSLREGSYNSPLHF; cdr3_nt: TGTGCCAGCAGCTTAAGGGAAGGATCCTATAATTCACCCCTCCACTTT
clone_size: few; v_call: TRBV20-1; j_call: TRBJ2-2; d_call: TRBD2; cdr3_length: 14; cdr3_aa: CSAFKRENTGELFF; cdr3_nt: TGCAGTGCTTTCAAGCGGGAGAACACCGGGGAGCTGTTTTTT
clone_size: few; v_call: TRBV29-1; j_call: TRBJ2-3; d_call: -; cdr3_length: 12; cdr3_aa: CSVAIGTDTQYF; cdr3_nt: TGCAGCGTTGCTATCGGCACAGATACGCAGTATTTT
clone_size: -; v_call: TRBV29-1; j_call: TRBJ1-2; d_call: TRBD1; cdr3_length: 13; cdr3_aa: CSVERQGAHGYTF; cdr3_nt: TGCAGCGTTGAGAGACAGGGGGCCCATGGCTACACCTTC
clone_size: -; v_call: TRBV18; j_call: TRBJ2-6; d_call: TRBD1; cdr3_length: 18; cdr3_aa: CASSLTGTGLSGANVLTF; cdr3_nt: TGTGCCAGCTCACTGACCGGGACAGGACTTTCTGGGGCCAACGTCCTGACTTTC
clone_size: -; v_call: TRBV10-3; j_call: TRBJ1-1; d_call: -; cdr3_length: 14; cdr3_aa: CAISESRLNTEAFF; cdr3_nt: TGTGCCATCAGTGAGTCTAGGTTGAACACTGAAGCTTTCTTT
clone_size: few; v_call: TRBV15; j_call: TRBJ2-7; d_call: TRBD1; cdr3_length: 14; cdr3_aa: CATSMGQGAGEQYF; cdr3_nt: TGTGCCACCAGCATGGGACAGGGGGCGGGCGAGCAGTACTTC
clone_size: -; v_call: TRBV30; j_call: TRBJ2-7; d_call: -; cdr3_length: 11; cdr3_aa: CAWSQRYEQYF; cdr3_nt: TGTGCCTGGAGTCAACGCTACGAGCAGTACTTC
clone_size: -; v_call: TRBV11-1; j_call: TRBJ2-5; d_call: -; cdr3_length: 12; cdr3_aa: CASTGGRETQYF; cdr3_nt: TGTGCCAGCACTGGAGGACGAGAGACCCAGTACTTC
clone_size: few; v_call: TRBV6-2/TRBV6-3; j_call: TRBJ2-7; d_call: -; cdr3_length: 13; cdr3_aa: CASSYSRSYEQYF; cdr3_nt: TGTGCCAGCAGTTATTCCCGATCCTACGAGCAGTACTTC
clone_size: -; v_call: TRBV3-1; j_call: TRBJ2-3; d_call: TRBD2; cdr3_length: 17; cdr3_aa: CASSPSLGGGLTDTQYF; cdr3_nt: TGTGCCAGCAGCCCCTCCCTTGGGGGGGGACTCACAGATACGCAGTATTTT
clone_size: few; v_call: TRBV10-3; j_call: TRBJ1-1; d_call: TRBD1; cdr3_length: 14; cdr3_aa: CAISADRGLTEAFF; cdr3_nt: TGTGCCATCAGTGCGGACAGGGGGCTCACTGAAGCTTTCTTT
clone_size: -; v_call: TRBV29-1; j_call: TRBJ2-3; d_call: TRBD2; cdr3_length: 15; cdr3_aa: CSVAFRGGNTDTQYF; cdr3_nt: TGCAGCGTGGCGTTCCGGGGGGGGAACACAGATACGCAGTATTTT
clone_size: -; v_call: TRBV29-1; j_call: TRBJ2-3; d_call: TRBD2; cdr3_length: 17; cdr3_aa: CSVVGSRAGGGTDTQYF; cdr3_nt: TGCAGCGTTGTGGGCTCCCGGGCGGGAGGGGGAACAGATACGCAGTATTTT
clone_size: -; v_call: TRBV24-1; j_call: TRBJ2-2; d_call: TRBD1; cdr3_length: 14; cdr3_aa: CATGQGWDTGELFF; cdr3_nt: TGTGCCACCGGACAGGGGTGGGACACCGGGGAGCTGTTTTTT
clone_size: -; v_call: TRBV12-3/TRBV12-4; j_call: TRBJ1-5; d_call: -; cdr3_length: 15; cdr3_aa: CASSLTQGINQPQHF; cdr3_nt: TGTGCCAGCAGTTTAACTCAGGGGATCAATCAGCCCCAGCATTTT
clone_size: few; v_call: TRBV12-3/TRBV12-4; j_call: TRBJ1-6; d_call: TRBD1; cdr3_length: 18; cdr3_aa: CASSLYTPVGTGNSPLHF; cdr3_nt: TGTGCCAGCAGTTTATATACCCCGGTGGGGACAGGGAACTCACCCCTCCACTTT
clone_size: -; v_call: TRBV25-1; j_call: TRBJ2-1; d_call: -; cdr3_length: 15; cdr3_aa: CASSGWVGRGKEQFF; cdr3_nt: TGTGCCAGCAGTGGTTGGGTCGGGAGAGGAAAGGAGCAGTTCTTC
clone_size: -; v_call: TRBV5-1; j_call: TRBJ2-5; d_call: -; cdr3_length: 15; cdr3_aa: CASSEMTGTKETQYF; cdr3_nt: TGCGCCAGCAGCGAAATGACCGGGACAAAAGAGACCCAGTACTTC
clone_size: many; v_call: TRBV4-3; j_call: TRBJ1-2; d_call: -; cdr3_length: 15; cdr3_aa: CASSLQRGANYGYTF; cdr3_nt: TGCGCCAGCAGCCTCCAAAGGGGGGCTAACTATGGCTACACCTTC
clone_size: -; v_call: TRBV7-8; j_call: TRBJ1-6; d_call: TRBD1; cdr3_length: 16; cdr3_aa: CASSLQGQGRNSPLHF; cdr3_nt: TGTGCCAGCAGCCTACAGGGACAGGGACGGAATTCACCCCTCCACTTT
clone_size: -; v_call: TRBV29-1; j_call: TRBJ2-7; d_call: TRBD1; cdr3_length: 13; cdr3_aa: CIAGQGTTCEQYF; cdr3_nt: TGCATCGCCGGACAGGGAACGACCTGCGAGCAGTACTTC
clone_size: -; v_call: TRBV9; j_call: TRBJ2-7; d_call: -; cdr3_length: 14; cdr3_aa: CASSVGAAEREQYF; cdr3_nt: TGTGCCAGCAGCGTGGGAGCCGCCGAGCGCGAGCAGTACTTC
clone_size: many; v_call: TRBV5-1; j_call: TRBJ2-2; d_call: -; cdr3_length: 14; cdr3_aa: CASSPGPYTGELFF; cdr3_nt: TGCGCCAGCAGCCCGGGACCCTACACCGGGGAGCTGTTTTTT
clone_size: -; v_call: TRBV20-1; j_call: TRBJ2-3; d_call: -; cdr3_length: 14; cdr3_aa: CSARDMVMGDTQYF; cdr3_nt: TGCAGTGCTAGAGATATGGTAATGGGAGATACGCAGTATTTT
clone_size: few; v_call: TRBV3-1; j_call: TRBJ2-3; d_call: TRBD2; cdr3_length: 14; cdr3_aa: CASSLGLVPDTQYF; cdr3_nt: TGTGCCAGCAGTCTAGGACTAGTCCCAGATACGCAGTATTTT
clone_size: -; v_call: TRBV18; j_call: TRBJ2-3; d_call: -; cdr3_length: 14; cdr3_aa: CASSINGGRDTQYF; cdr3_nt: TGTGCCAGCTCAATTAATGGAGGAAGGGATACGCAGTATTTT
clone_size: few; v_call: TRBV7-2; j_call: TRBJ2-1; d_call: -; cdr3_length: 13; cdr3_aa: CASSPTQYNEQFF; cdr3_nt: TGTGCCAGCAGCCCGACACAGTACAATGAGCAGTTCTTC
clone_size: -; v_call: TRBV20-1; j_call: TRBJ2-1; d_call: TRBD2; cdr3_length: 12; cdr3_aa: CSASGGAKEQFF; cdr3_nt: TGCAGTGCTAGCGGGGGGGCTAAGGAGCAGTTCTTC
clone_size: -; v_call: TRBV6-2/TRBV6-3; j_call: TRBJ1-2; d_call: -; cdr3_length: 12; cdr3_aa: CASNTGLYGYTF; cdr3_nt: TGTGCCAGCAACACAGGGCTCTATGGCTACACCTTC
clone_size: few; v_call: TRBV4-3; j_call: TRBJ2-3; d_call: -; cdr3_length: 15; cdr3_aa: CASSRGDTRTDTQYF; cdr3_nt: TGCGCCAGCAGCCGGGGGGACACGCGCACAGATACGCAGTATTTT
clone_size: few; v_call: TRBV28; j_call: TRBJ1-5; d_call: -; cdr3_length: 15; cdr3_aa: CASSQAGGSNQPQHF; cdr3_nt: TGTGCCAGCAGCCAGGCGGGGGGAAGCAATCAGCCCCAGCATTTT
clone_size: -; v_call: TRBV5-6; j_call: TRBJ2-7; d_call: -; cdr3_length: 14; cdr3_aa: CASSPSGFAYEQYF; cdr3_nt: TGTGCCAGCAGCCCGAGTGGGTTTGCCTACGAGCAGTACTTC
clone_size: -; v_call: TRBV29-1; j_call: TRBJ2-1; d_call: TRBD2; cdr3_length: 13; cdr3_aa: CSGLTSGSNEQFF; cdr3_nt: TGCAGCGGTCTTACCAGCGGGAGTAATGAGCAGTTCTTC
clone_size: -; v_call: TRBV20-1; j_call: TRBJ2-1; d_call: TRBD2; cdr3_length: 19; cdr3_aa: CSAASPLQRGGRVYNEQFF; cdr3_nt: TGCAGTGCCGCAAGCCCCCTTCAGCGGGGGGGCCGAGTTTACAATGAGCAGTTCTTC
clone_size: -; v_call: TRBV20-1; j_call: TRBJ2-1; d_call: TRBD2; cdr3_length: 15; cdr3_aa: CSAGGLAGGLNEQFF; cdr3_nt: TGCAGTGCTGGGGGACTAGCGGGGGGGCTCAATGAGCAGTTCTTC
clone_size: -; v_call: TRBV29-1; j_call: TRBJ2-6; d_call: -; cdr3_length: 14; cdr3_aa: CSAQPLAGANVLTF; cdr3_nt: TGCAGCGCTCAGCCATTGGCTGGGGCCAACGTCCTGACTTTC
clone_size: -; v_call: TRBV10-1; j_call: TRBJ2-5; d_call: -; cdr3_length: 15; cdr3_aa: CASSVVLILQETQYF; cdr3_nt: TGCGCCAGCAGTGTGGTGTTGATTCTCCAAGAGACCCAGTACTTC